Following are 25 T cell receptor beta chains from one sample sequenced in a study of regulatory T cells in long-lasting Graves disease. According to the study, TCR beta libraries were built with iRepertoire HTBI primers and CDR3-region Arm-PCR. TCRdb re-derived calls from the multiplex PCR reads in MiXCR, one entry per CDR3 protein. Of approximately 470,000 distinct CDR3 sequences in the sample, less than 25% were seen once. Indicated time point: persistent/refractory GD, antithyroid drugs over 5 years with positive TRAb. Extracted RNA from PBMCs served as the source of the TCR library. The source was peripheral blood mononuclear cells (PBMCs), collected when the disease was refractory, from a patient treated with antithyroid drugs. These receptors all stem from a female donor with Graves disease.

The rearrangement uses TRBV12-3 or TRBV12-4 and TRBJ1-2; 7 nucleotides line up with TRBD1. The CDR3 covers 16 residues. V lost 7 bases and J lost 4; bases outside the gene matches: 15. The CDR3 loop is CASTGGRQGEGYGYTF. In nucleotides, the CDR3 is TGTGCCAGCACCGGTGGGCGGCAGGGGGAGGGCTATGGCTACACCTTC.

This clonotype has a handful of counts. V usage is TRBV19 and J usage is TRBJ1-1; 7 nucleotides agree with TRBD1. Germline V gene data show CDR1 as LNHDA and CDR2 as SQIVND (reference sequence). With V trimmed by 5 bases and J by 4 bases, 16 bases remained unmatched. The CDR3 totals 17 residues. CDR3 in amino acids: CASSVGQRYSAITEAFF. The CDR3 bases are TGTGCCAGTAGTGTGGGACAGAGGTACTCTGCGATCACTGAAGCTTTCTTT.

This rearrangement joins TRBV5-6 to TRBJ2-7, with 8 nucleotides matching TRBD1. Trimming removed 4 bases from V and 0 bases from J; junction bases left unmatched: 6. The CDR3 covers 15 residues. Germline values: CDR1 SGHDT, CDR2 YYEEEE. The CDR3 DNA reads as TGTGCCAGCAGCACCACCGACAGGGGCTCCTACGAGCAGTACTTC. Protein product: CASSTTDRGSYEQYF.

This clonotype was counted at least ten times. The chain uses TRBV9 and TRBJ1-4, with TRBD1 matching over 8 bases. Germline assignment: CDR1 SGDLS and CDR2 YYNGEE. The CDR3 length is 15 residues. J gave up 2 bases and V 5 bases, and 5 bases lay outside the gene matches. The CDR3 spells CASSPGGATNEKLFF. Here the CDR3 DNA reads TGTGCCAGCAGTCCAGGGGGCGCGACTAATGAAAAACTGTTTTTT.

This clonotype was seen repeatedly, ten times or more. V usage is TRBV6-2 or TRBV6-3 and J usage is TRBJ2-7; 9 nucleotides line up with TRBD1. V trimming: 0 bases; J trimming: 3 bases; junction bases outside the gene matches: 9. The CDR3 totals 17 residues. Germline CDR1 reads MNHEY; CDR2 reads SVGEGT. Written as DNA, the CDR3 is TGTGCCAGCAGTTACTCGAACGACGGACAGGGGTTCTACGAGCAGTACTTC. Translated: CASSYSNDGQGFYEQYF.

Worth noting for this clonotype: This may arise from a read error, as a much more abundant clone is one base away. The chain is built from TRBV11-2 and TRBJ2-7; D is unclear. V lost 1 base, J lost 3 bases, and 10 bases lay in between. Germline values: CDR1 SGHAT, CDR2 FQNNGV. The CDR3 extends over 14 amino acids. The CDR3 loop is CASSLGPDRYEQYF. CDR3 nucleotides: TGTGCCAGCAGCTTAGGCCCGGATCGCTACGAGCAGTACTTC.

This sequence joins TRBV28 and TRBJ1-3; D unresolved. Germline loops: CDR1 MDHEN, CDR2 SYDVKM. The CDR3 is 15 residues long. V lost 5 bases, J lost 3 bases, and 14 bases lay in between. CDR3 residues: CASSVSWGGGNTIYF. CDR3 nucleotides: TGTGCCAGCAGTGTCTCCTGGGGTGGTGGAAACACCATATATTTT.

Only a few counts were recorded for this clonotype. The chain joins TRBV12-3 or TRBV12-4 to TRBJ1-3; D is uncertain. With 1 base removed from V and 1 base from J, the gap between germline ends came to 8 bases. The CDR3 is 15 residues long. CDR3 protein: CASSLGGVSGNTIYF. In DNA, the CDR3 is TGTGCCAGCAGTTTAGGGGGTGTATCTGGAAACACCATATATTTT.

This clonotype was seen many times. This chain's CDR3 is CATAGGTSLNTEAFF. Here the CDR3 DNA reads TGTGCCACCGCAGGGGGGACTTCCCTGAACACTGAAGCTTTCTTT. The genes are TRBV2 and TRBJ1-1; 7 bases are a match to TRBD1. The CDR3 is made up of 15 amino acids. Germline CDR1 and CDR2: SNHLY and FYNNEI. V shed 10 bases, J shed 0 bases, and the junction held 11 bases outside the gene matches.

This clonotype was detected only a few times. This rearrangement joins TRBV29-1 to TRBJ2-5; D uncertain. The CDR3 consists of 10 residues. Trimming removed 4 bases at V and 7 bases at J, with 7 bases between. Germline CDR1 and CDR2: SQVTM and ANQGSEA. CDR3 DNA sequence: TGCAGCGTTGTTTACGGGACCCAGTACTTC. Protein product: CSVVYGTQYF.

This clonotype showed up just a few times. This chain uses TRBV29-1 with TRBJ2-7; 11 bases match TRBD1. In germline, CDR1 is SQVTM, CDR2 ANQGSEA. The CDR3 consists of 15 residues. The V segment lost 0 bases and the J segment 6 bases; nucleotides outside the gene matches: 7. The CDR3 sequence: CSVEERWGTGGEQYF. Written as DNA, the CDR3 is TGCAGCGTTGAAGAAAGGTGGGGGACAGGGGGCGAGCAGTACTTC.

This clonotype was counted only a few times. The genes are TRBV7-9 and TRBJ2-1; D tentatively reads TRBD1 or TRBD2 (5 bases each). Between the trimmed V and J ends, which lost 4 bases and 0 bases, there was a span of 25 bases. The CDR3 has 20 residues. In germline, CDR1 is SEHNR, CDR2 FQNEAQ (reference sequence). The CDR3 bases are TGTGCCAGCAGCTCGAATGACCAAATCGGGACCGATGTCTCCTACAATGAGCAGTTCTTC. Translation: CASSSNDQIGTDVSYNEQFF.

This clonotype was found a few times. This sequence joins TRBV4-1 and TRBJ1-5; 9 bases agree with TRBD1. Trimming took 1 base from V and 7 from J; bases not matched to a gene: 5. Germline V lookup: CDR1 MGHRA, CDR2 YSYEKL. CDR3 length: 15 amino acids. CDR3 in DNA: TGCGCCAGCAGCCAAGGACAGGGGGGACAACAGCCCCAGCATTTT. Protein sequence: CASSQGQGGQQPQHF.

This clonotype showed up just a few times. V and J are TRBV6-1 and TRBJ2-7, with D possibly matching TRBD1 (6 bases). The CDR3 has 15 amino acids. Trimming pared 6 bases from V and 0 bases from J, leaving 15 bases between. The germline V gene has CDR1 MNHNS and CDR2 SASEGT. The CDR3 coding sequence is TGTGCCAGCAGCACTACAGGGCCCACCTCCTACGAGCAGTACTTC. Amino acids: CASSTTGPTSYEQYF.

About this clonotype: A far larger clone is off by one base, so a read error is likely. The J gene is TRBJ2-7, the V gene TRBV7-9; 12 bases fit TRBD1. From germline, CDR1 is SEHNR and CDR2 FQNEAQ (reference sequence). Losses at the gene ends were 6 bases for V and 1 base for J; bases not matched to a gene: 4. This CDR3 is built from 15 residues. CDR3 nucleotide sequence: TGTGCCAGCAGTCGGGACAGGGGGCATTCCTACGAGCAGTACTTC. Residues: CASSRDRGHSYEQYF.

V gene TRBV5-1 combines with J gene TRBJ2-3; 8 bases line up with TRBD2. Germline trimming cut 6 bases from V and 5 bases from J; bases unmatched to any gene: 14. CDR3 length: 16 amino acids. The germline V gene has CDR1 SGHRS and CDR2 YFSETQ. The DNA of the CDR3 is TGCGCCAGCAACCGAGAAGCGGGAGTCGTACAAGATACGCAGTATTTT. Encoded protein: CASNREAGVVQDTQYF. The full variable domain, its missing parts supplied by reference TRBV5-1 and TRBJ2-3, is KAGVTQTPRYLIKTRGQQVTLSCSPISGHRSVSWYQQTPGQGLQFLFEYFSETQRNKGNFPGRFSGRQFSNSRSEMNVSTLELGDSALYLCASNREAGVVQDTQYFGPGTRLTVL.

Regarding this clonotype: A much larger clone differs from this one at a single base, so this may be a read error. The chain recombines TRBV2 with TRBJ1-1, with D perhaps matching TRBD1 (6 bases). CDR1 and CDR2 from the germline V gene are SNHLY and FYNNEI. The CDR3 contains 16 residues. With 6 bases removed from V and 1 base from J, the gap between germline ends came to 18 bases. The CDR3 coding sequence is TGTGCCAGCAGCATGACTCAGGGGTCGGGGAACACTGAAGCTTTCTTT. Amino acids: CASSMTQGSGNTEAFF. Full variable domain (outside the CDR3, taken from reference TRBV2 and TRBJ1-1): EPEVTQTPSHQVTQMGQEVILRCVPISNHLYFYWYRQILGQKVEFLVSFYNNEISEKSEIFDDQFSVERPDGSNFTLKIRSTKLEDSAMYFCASSMTQGSGNTEAFFGQGTRLTVV.

The chain employs TRBV7-2 and TRBJ2-2; D tentatively fits TRBD1 or TRBD2 (5 bases each). Trimming left V 6 bases short and J 3 bases short, with 14 bases between. The CDR3 covers 15 residues. Germline loops: CDR1 SGHTA, CDR2 FQGNSA. The CDR3 reads CASSRTQGHTGELFF. The CDR3 DNA reads TGTGCCAGCAGTCGTACTCAGGGACACACCGGGGAGCTGTTTTTT. Full variable domain (remainder filled in from reference TRBV7-2 and TRBJ2-2): GAGVSQSPSNKVTEKGKDVELRCDPISGHTALYWYRQSLGQGLEFLIYFQGNSAPDKSGLPSDRFSAERTGGSVSTLTIQRTQQEDSAVYLCASSRTQGHTGELFFGEGSRLTVL.

This clonotype was seen more than once but under ten times. The chain links TRBV11-2 to TRBJ2-7; D is undetermined. The CDR3 totals 12 residues. Germline CDR1 is SGHAT and CDR2 is FQNNGV. Trimming took off 0 bases at V and 5 bases at J, with 5 bases between the two ends. The CDR3 DNA follows: TGTGCCAGCAGCTTAGATGACCACGAGCAGTACTTC. It translates to CASSLDDHEQYF.

The V and J genes are TRBV15 and TRBJ2-2; TRBD1 or TRBD2 may be the D gene (5 bases each). CDR1 and CDR2 (germline): LNHNV, YYDKDF (reference sequence). The CDR3 covers 15 residues. V lost 3 bases, J lost 3 bases, and 11 bases lay in between. Here the CDR3 DNA reads TGTGCCACCAGCAGGGCCGGGACCTACACCGGGGAGCTGTTTTTT. Translated, it gives CATSRAGTYTGELFF.

V and J are TRBV5-1 and TRBJ2-7, with a weak D call TRBD1 (6 bases). Germline loops: CDR1 SGHRS, CDR2 YFSETQ. CDR3 length: 15 amino acids. V was pared by 0 bases and J by 3 bases, with 13 bases between. In DNA, the CDR3 is TGCGCCAGCAGCTTGGAAGGGGGAGTCAGCTACGAGCAGTACTTC. Translated: CASSLEGGVSYEQYF.

This clonotype was observed many times. The V gene is TRBV7-3, the J gene TRBJ2-5; the D gene is possibly TRBD1 (5 bases). V lost 2 bases and J lost 7, with 11 bases in between. Germline V gene lookup returns CDR1 SGHTA and CDR2 FQGTGA. The CDR3 covers 13 residues. CDR3 sequence reads: CASSLYGAATQYF. CDR3 nucleotides: TGTGCCAGCAGCTTATATGGGGCCGCGACCCAGTACTTC.

This chain uses TRBV7-9 with TRBJ2-7; TRBD1 matches at 8 bases. Germline V gene sequence: CDR1 SEHNR, CDR2 FQNEAQ (reference sequence). After removal of 4 bases from V and 4 bases from J, the junction contained 6 bases not matched to a gene. The CDR3 loop spans 14 amino acids. The CDR3 region is CASSYRGIGYEQYF. The CDR3 bases are TGTGCCAGCAGCTACAGGGGGATTGGGTACGAGCAGTACTTC.

The sample holds a few counts of this clonotype. The chain links TRBV7-9 to TRBJ2-5; 7 bases are a match to TRBD1. Trimming at V came to 5 bases and at J to 1 base, leaving 10 bases not matched to a gene. The CDR3 spans 16 residues. Germline CDR1 reads SEHNR; CDR2 reads FQNEAQ (reference sequence). In nucleotides, the CDR3 is TGTGCCAGCAGCGACGGAACAGGGGCGTTCCAAGAGACCCAGTACTTC. This gives the protein CASSDGTGAFQETQYF. Using reference TRBV7-9 and TRBJ2-5 for the parts outside the CDR3, the full variable domain is DTGVSQNPRHKITKRGQNVTFRCDPISEHNRLYWYRQTLGQGPEFLTYFQNEAQLEKSRLLSDRFSAERPKGSFSTLEIQRTEQGDSAMYLCASSDGTGAFQETQYFGPGTRLLVL.

This chain uses TRBV5-1 with TRBJ2-7; tentative D call: TRBD1 (7 bases). V was pared by 0 bases and J by 5 bases, with 12 bases between. The germline CDR1 and CDR2 sequences are SGHRS and YFSETQ. The CDR3 spans 14 residues. This chain's CDR3 is CASSLEGAGNEQYF. CDR3 DNA: TGCGCCAGCAGCTTGGAGGGGGCGGGAAACGAGCAGTACTTC.